Here is one TCR beta chain with its context. This entry comes from a study of blood T cell repertoires in COVID-19. Study-wide context: T cells, B-cell-depleted T cells, or PBMCs provided the cDNA or gDNA that served as material.

The trim removed 3 bases at V and 5 bases at J, leaving 3 bases unmatched. The CDR3 covers 13 residues. In germline, CDR1 is GTSNPN, CDR2 SVGIG (reference sequence). Original handling: Nucleated cell number was recorded as an estimate derived from reference gene primer amplification. Sequencing was performed with immunoSEQ multiplex PCR; in TCRdb, only in-frame clones are kept and a portion is missing. The V and J calls and the clone size are those of that table, but D and trimming were determined from the DNA. The sample yields 250,000 to 300,000 clones, around nine tenths seen once. Followed longitudinally, the Seattle patients had been enrolled during active infection.

Specimen: peripheral blood. The V call is TRBV30, the J call TRBJ2-7; 11 bases align to TRBD1. The receptor comes from a woman aged 70-85 years with COVID-19, enrolled during active disease. This CDR3 is CAWRDRGHHEQYF. Here the CDR3 DNA reads TGTGCCTGGAGGGACAGGGGGCACCACGAGCAGTACTTC.